This T cell receptor (beta chain) was identified during a study of T cell responses to AZD1222 COVID-19 vaccine (TCRdb year 2021). With respect to the entire study: AZD1222 recipients given second doses at about 4 weeks or at about 12 weeks were pooled, since spike-specific TCR depth and breadth were not found to differ between the two schedules. A total of 230 to 250 trial participants underwent TCR sequencing, of whom around 200 received two doses of AZD1222 and 26 received two doses of the MenACWY control vaccine. Trial participants were enrolled into age subgroups of 18-55, 56-69 and 70-plus years, which contained approximately 150, 30 and 60 TCR-sequenced participants, respectively. Summary of the overall study and its limitations: CD4 TCRs associated with the vaccine covered the entire spike protein, and the dominant responses were in regions 160-218 and 743-854. After two AZD1222 doses, spike-specific TCR breadth and depth were significantly higher than at day 0 and than in MenACWY recipients. Most participants were white British and females outnumbered males, and the authors suggested that clonal diversity may have been underestimated. Because no day 14 peak-response samples were available, the repertoires could be characterized only after the peak T cell response. The 56-69-year group was small, and its depth increase did not reach significance, likely because of low power. Conclusions about previously exposed vaccinees are limited because only 5 or 6 AZD1222 recipients were SARS-CoV-2 seropositive at baseline. Epitopes outside the regions mutated in the B.1.351 and B.1.1.7 variants were reportedly recognized by nearly half of the unique spike-specific TCRs.

In the paper's terms, the time point label means: baseline before first vaccination. The vaccinee samples were drawn from two UK trials, COV001 and COV002, one of which was a single-blind randomized controlled phase 2/3 trial testing AZD1222 (ChAdOx1 nCoV-19) in healthy adults. For TCRbeta chain sequencing, PBMC samples were collected from trial participants at day 0 and at day 28 after the second dose. There are 18 amino acids in the CDR3, from cysteine to phenylalanine inclusive. The DNA shown is the 54-base CDR3, in frame from base 1. Via the germline V gene, CDR1 is MNHEY and CDR2 SVGEGT. V was cut back by 2 bases and J by 4 bases, leaving a gap of 23 bases between them. On this clone itself: Its antigen specificity is not known. No qualities accompany the bases; no much larger clone lies one base away.

The CDR3 regions of human TCRbeta chains were subjected to immunosequencing. As for the original processing: Repertoire TCRs were matched against a reference library of SARS-CoV-2-specific TCRs generated with the MIRA antigen-specificity platform. Breadth meant the fraction of unique TCRs that were SARS-CoV-2-associated, whereas depth meant the fraction of total T cells that were SARS-CoV-2-associated. Each spike-specific TCR was assigned to its reactive spike region and to a CD4 or CD8 class using the MIRA data. Log10-transformed breadth and depth values were compared by one-way ANOVA with Sidak's multiple comparisons tests. TCRdb carries this immuneACCESS record with in-frame sequences only. Its versions omit some clonotypes, under half of them owing to an unresolved V gene in the studies checked, with the rest unexplained. Clonal size and the V and J genes are those of that table, whereas D and trimming came from the DNA. The sample table records 100,000 to 150,000 clones; 90% of these occur just once. 1.5% to 2% of the sample lies in the top ten.

The rearranged segments are TRBV6-2 or TRBV6-3 and TRBJ1-1; TRBD1 is perhaps the D gene, given 5 matching bases. The source material was peripheral blood, sampled on day 0 of AZD1222 vaccination. This receptor was identified in an adult in good health. In nucleotides, the sequence is TGTGCCAGCAGTTACCCCACCCAGGGTAAAGGGACGGGCACTGAAGCTTTCTTT. It encodes CASSYPTQGKGTGTEAFF.